The 20 T cell receptor beta chains below come from one sample, sequenced in a study of early T cells in non-severe SARS-CoV-2 infection. TCRdb redid the calling of the 5' RACE reads with MiXCR, one entry per CDR3 protein. Of 52,000 or so distinct CDR3 sequences listed, around 13% are singletons. Sequenced material: whole blood. Receptors originate from an adult who was a healthcare worker with PCR-confirmed SARS-CoV-2 infection or an uninfected control (not recorded which).

The J gene is TRBJ2-7, the V gene TRBV18; D gene unclear. The CDR3 covers 16 residues. The V and J ends lost 2 bases and 0 bases respectively, with 14 bases between them. Germline CDR1 reads KGHSH; CDR2 reads LQKENI. CDR3 sequence (DNA): TGTGCCAGCTCACCATCCCGTTCAGGCAACTCCTACGAGCAGTACTTC. This translates into CASSPSRSGNSYEQYF.

A few counts support this clonotype. The V and J genes are TRBV5-1 and TRBJ2-5; 7 nucleotides line up with TRBD1. V was clipped by 0 bases and J by 9 bases; unmatched bases: 5. This CDR3 spans 13 amino acids. Germline values: CDR1 SGHRS, CDR2 YFSETQ. CDR3 in DNA: TGCGCCAGCAGCTTGGGACAGGGCAGCGCCCAGTACTTC. This gives the protein CASSLGQGSAQYF.

This clonotype has more than one count but fewer than ten. The V and J genes are TRBV7-9 and TRBJ1-6; TRBD1 aligns across 7 bases. CDR1 is SEHNR, CDR2 FQNEAQ, per germline (reference sequence). The CDR3 runs 14 residues. Trimming cost V 4 bases and J 8 bases; bases outside gene matches: 5. CDR3 DNA sequence: TGTGCCAGCAGCTCGACAGGGAGGGATTCACCCCTCCACTTT. The encoded protein is CASSSTGRDSPLHF.

This clonotype has only a few counts. The V gene is TRBV15, the J gene TRBJ2-7, with 9 bases that match TRBD1. The length of the CDR3 is 15 residues. Germline V gene sequence: CDR1 LNHNV, CDR2 YYDKDF (reference sequence). Trimming took 3 bases from V and 4 from J; bases not matched to a gene: 7. CDR3 coding DNA: TGTGCCACCAGCAGGGATCCGGGACAGGGTTACGAGCAGTACTTC. Residues: CATSRDPGQGYEQYF.

This clonotype was counted once. A junction end diverges from the germline sequence, so it may reflect a read error. The CDR3 region has the DNA TGTGTCAGCACCATAGACAGAGTCAATGAGCAGTTCTTC. This translates into CVSTIDRVNEQFF. The chain employs TRBV7-9 and TRBJ2-1; possibly TRBD1 for D (5 bases). CDR3 length: 13 residues. In germline, CDR1 is SEHNR, CDR2 FQNEAQ (reference sequence).

This clonotype showed up many times. V usage is TRBV20-1 and J usage is TRBJ2-1, with 7 bases identical to TRBD2. The CDR3 has 13 residues. V was clipped by 3 bases and J by 5 bases; unmatched bases: 4. In germline, CDR1 is DFQATT, CDR2 SNEGSKA (reference sequence). The CDR3, as DNA: TGCAGTGCTAGCGGCGGGGGTCACAATGAGCAGTTCTTC. This encodes CSASGGGHNEQFF.

This clonotype was counted a few times. The rearrangement joins TRBV10-3 to TRBJ1-4; TRBD1 is a possible D gene (6 bases). The ends were cut back, 11 bases at V and 7 bases at J, with 29 bases in the middle. In germline, CDR1 is ENHRY, CDR2 SYGVKD. The CDR3 spans 17 residues. Written as DNA, the CDR3 is TGTGCCTCCAAGGGGGGGGTCTCCGGGTCGACGGGTGAAAAACTGTTTTTT. This gives the protein CASKGGVSGSTGEKLFF.

This clonotype was seen a few times. The chain is built from TRBV10-1 and TRBJ1-1; a weak D match, TRBD1 (5 bases). This CDR3 region has 14 residues. V was clipped by 7 bases and J by 0 bases, with 12 bases between them. CDR1 WNHNN and CDR2 SYGVQD come from the germline V gene (reference sequence). In nucleotides, the CDR3 is TGCGCCAGCAACCCCCGAGGGGTGAACACTGAAGCTTTCTTT. Protein sequence: CASNPRGVNTEAFF.

The table lists this clonotype with a few counts. The gene calls are TRBV27 and TRBJ1-2; the D gene is possibly TRBD1 (5 bases). Between the trimmed V and J ends, which lost 2 bases and 2 bases, there was a span of 21 bases. In germline, CDR1 is MNHEY, CDR2 SMNVEV (reference sequence). The CDR3 totals 18 residues. The CDR3 region is CASSLGLSGLGPNYGYTF. As DNA, the CDR3 is TGTGCCAGCAGTTTAGGGCTTTCTGGGTTGGGACCCAACTATGGCTACACCTTC.

The V and J genes are TRBV11-2 and TRBJ2-7, with TRBD1 identical over 8 bases. The CDR3 has 16 amino acids. The V gene end was trimmed by 5 bases and the J gene end by 2 bases; junction bases not matched to a gene: 11. Germline V gene sequence: CDR1 SGHAT, CDR2 FQNNGV. DNA for the CDR3: TGTGCCAGCAGCCCAAGATCCCCGACAGGGGCCTACGAGCAGTACTTC. Translated: CASSPRSPTGAYEQYF.

This clonotype was picked up a small number of times. This chain connects TRBV7-9 to TRBJ2-3; 7 bases fit TRBD2. The CDR3 runs 14 residues. V was clipped by 5 bases and J by 6 bases; unmatched bases: 8. Germline-derived CDR1 and CDR2 are SEHNR and FQNEAQ (reference sequence). The CDR3 sequence: CASSPWGGRDTQYF. The CDR3, as DNA: TGTGCCAGCAGCCCCTGGGGGGGTCGCGATACGCAGTATTTT.

The sample holds many counts of this clonotype. The chain recombines TRBV5-4 with TRBJ2-1, with 8 positions matching TRBD2. J lost 10 bases, V lost 5 bases, and 14 bases had no gene match. Germline CDR1 is SGHNT and CDR2 is YYREEE (reference sequence). The CDR3 runs 15 residues. Here the CDR3 reads CASSPGTRPHGEQFF. The DNA for the CDR3 is TGTGCCAGCAGTCCCGGGACTAGGCCCCACGGGGAGCAGTTCTTC.

This clonotype was seen repeatedly, ten times or more. The chain links TRBV6-2 or TRBV6-3 to TRBJ2-1; either TRBD1 or TRBD2 may fit D (5 bases each). The CDR3 is 15 residues long. CDR1 and CDR2 from the germline V gene are MNHEY and SVGEGT. The V and J ends lost 2 bases and 2 bases respectively, with 10 bases between them. The CDR3 DNA follows: TGTGCCAGCAGTTACGGGGGACGGGCCTACAATGAGCAGTTCTTC. This encodes CASSYGGRAYNEQFF.

In DNA, the CDR3 is TGCAGTGCTAGCACCGGACAGGGAAGCTATGGCTACACCTTC. Its protein product is CSASTGQGSYGYTF. J is TRBJ1-2 and V is TRBV20-1; 8 positions match TRBD1. This CDR3 comprises 14 residues. The trim removed 3 bases at V and 4 bases at J, leaving 7 bases unmatched. Germline V gives CDR1 DFQATT, CDR2 SNEGSKA (reference sequence).

This clonotype was counted ten times or more. J is TRBJ2-1 and V is TRBV9; D tentatively fits TRBD1 or TRBD2 (6 bases each). Germline loops: CDR1 SGDLS, CDR2 YYNGEE. V was clipped by 0 bases and J by 4 bases, with 14 bases between them. The CDR3 is 16 residues long. In nucleotides, the CDR3 is TGTGCCAGCAGCGTAGCTGACGGGGGCAGGTACAATGAGCAGTTCTTC. It is translated as CASSVADGGRYNEQFF.

Many counts were recorded for this clonotype. The chain recombines TRBV6-6 with TRBJ2-5; 10 nucleotides line up with TRBD2. This CDR3 comprises 17 residues. Germline V lookup: CDR1 MNHNY, CDR2 SVGAGI (reference sequence). The V and J ends lost 2 bases and 4 bases, in that order; junction bases with no gene match: 10. CDR3 loop: CASSYGLAGAHGETQYF. CDR3 bases: TGTGCCAGCAGTTACGGGCTAGCGGGGGCCCATGGAGAGACCCAGTACTTC.

This clonotype was seen ten or more times. The chain employs TRBV7-9 and TRBJ2-2; 7 nucleotides agree with TRBD2. Germline trimming cut 5 bases from V and 7 bases from J; bases unmatched to any gene: 10. The CDR3 consists of 15 residues. The germline CDR1 and CDR2 sequences are SEHNR and FQNEAQ (reference sequence). The CDR3 loop is CASSQWTSVFGELFF. As DNA, the CDR3 is TGTGCCAGCAGCCAATGGACTAGTGTATTCGGGGAGCTGTTTTTT.

The CDR3 region is CASGTDRVYGYGYTF. The DNA of the CDR3 is TGTGCTAGTGGGACGGACAGGGTCTATGGTTATGGCTACACCTTC. The V and J genes are TRBV12-5 and TRBJ1-2, with 8 bases that match TRBD1. CDR3 length equals 15 residues. V dropped 6 bases and J dropped 5; count of bases not matched to a gene: 11. Germline loops: CDR1 LGHNT, CDR2 FRNRAP.

Ten or more counts support this clonotype. The rearrangement joins TRBV12-3 or TRBV12-4 to TRBJ1-6; D unclear. The CDR3 runs 14 residues. Trimming removed 6 bases at V and 3 bases at J, with 9 bases between. The CDR3 DNA follows: TGTGCCAGCAGCTGGACGGGCTATAATTCACCCCTCCACTTT. Protein: CASSWTGYNSPLHF.

This clonotype appeared a few times. The chain couples TRBV29-1 to TRBJ1-1; D unresolved. This CDR3 has 14 amino acids. CDR1 is SQVTM, CDR2 ANQGSEA, per germline. Between the trimmed V and J ends, which lost 1 base and 0 bases, there was a span of 9 bases. The CDR3 DNA is TGCAGCGTTGAAGGGAGACGGCTGAACACTGAAGCTTTCTTT. It specifies CSVEGRRLNTEAFF.